This section outlines one T cell receptor (beta chain) sequence together with its context. CDR3 size: 14 residues. Germline CDR1 and CDR2: MDHEN and SYDVKM. Losses at the gene ends were 3 bases for V and 7 bases for J; bases not matched to a gene: 8. Assay: immunoSEQ multiplex PCR; the TCRdb copy retains only in-frame clones and omits some. The sample shows around 84,000 clones, 92% of them seen only once. The entry originates in a study of T cell responses to AZD1222 COVID-19 vaccine. This receptor was identified in an adult in good health. The sequenced sample was peripheral blood, obtained on day 0 of MenACWY control vaccination. The genes are TRBV28 and TRBJ2-7, with 8 bases identical to TRBD2. CDR3 sequence (DNA): TGTGCCAGCAGTTTGGCGGGAGGAACTGGTGAGCAGTACTTC. This encodes CASSLAGGTGEQYF.